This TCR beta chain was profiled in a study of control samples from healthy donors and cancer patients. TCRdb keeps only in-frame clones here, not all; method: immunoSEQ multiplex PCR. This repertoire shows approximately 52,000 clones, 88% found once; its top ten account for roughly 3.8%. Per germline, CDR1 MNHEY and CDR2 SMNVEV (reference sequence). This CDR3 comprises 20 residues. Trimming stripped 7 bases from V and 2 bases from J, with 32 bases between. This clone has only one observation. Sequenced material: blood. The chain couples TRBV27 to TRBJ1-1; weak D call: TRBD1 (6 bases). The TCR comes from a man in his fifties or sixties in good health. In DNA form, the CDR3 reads TGTGCCAGCACCAAATTTACTCCAGGGACATTGACCCTCGGAAACACTGAAGCTTTCTTT. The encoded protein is CASTKFTPGTLTLGNTEAFF.